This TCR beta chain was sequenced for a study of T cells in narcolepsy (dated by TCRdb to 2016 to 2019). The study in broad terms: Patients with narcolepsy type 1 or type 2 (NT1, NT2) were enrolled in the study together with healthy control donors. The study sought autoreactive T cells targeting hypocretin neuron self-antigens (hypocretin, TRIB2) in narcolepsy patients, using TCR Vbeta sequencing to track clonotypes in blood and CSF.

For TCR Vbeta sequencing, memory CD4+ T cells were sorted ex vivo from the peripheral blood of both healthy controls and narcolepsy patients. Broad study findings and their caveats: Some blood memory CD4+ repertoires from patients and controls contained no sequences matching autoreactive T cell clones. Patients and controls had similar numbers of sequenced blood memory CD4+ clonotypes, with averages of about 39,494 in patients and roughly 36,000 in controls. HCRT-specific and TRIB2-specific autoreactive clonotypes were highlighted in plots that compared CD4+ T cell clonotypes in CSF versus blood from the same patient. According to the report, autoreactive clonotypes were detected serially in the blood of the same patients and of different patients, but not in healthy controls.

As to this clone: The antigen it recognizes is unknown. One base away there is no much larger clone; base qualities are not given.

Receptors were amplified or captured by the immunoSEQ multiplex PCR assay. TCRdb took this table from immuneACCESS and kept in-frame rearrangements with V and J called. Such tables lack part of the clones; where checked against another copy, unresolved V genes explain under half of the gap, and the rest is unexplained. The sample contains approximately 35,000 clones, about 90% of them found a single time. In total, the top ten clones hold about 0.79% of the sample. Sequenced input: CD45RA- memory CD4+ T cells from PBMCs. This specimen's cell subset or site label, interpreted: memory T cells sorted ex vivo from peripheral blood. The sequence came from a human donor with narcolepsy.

The nucleotide sequence reads as follows: TGTGCCAGCAGCCCACTTCCAGGTAATGAGCAGTTCTTC. Translated, this gives CASSPLPGNEQFF. The receptor chain draws on TRBV5-4 and TRBJ2-1, with the D gene too uncertain to name. Inclusive of the bounding cysteine and phenylalanine, the CDR3 is 13 residues long. Of all the DNA, just the CDR3 is kept, 39 bases in frame from base 1. V is reduced by 4 bases and J by 7 bases, leaving a spacing of 12 bases between them. The germline V gene (reference sequence) sets CDR1 to SGHNT and CDR2 to YYREEE.